This T cell receptor (beta chain) derives from a study of Ad26.COV2.S vaccination and SARS-CoV-2 variants. Sequenced by immunoSEQ multiplex PCR; TCRdb stores in-frame clones only, minus some. The sample comprises under 550,000 clones, 75% to 95% of which are singletons, and 9.5% to 15% rests with the top ten. CDR1 is LGHDT and CDR2 is YNNKEL in the germline V gene (reference sequence). Losses at the gene ends were 1 base for V and 1 base for J; bases not matched to a gene: 1. The CDR3 is 16 amino acids. Treatment reported: around 19 received Ad26.COV2.S at low or high dose, single or two shots; about five received placebo; per-sample allocation not given. Specimens were obtained on day 63 following the first vaccine or placebo injection.

The rearrangement links TRBV3-1 (or the pseudogene TRBV3-2) to TRBJ2-6, with 7 bases lining up with TRBD2. Source: peripheral blood, taken in a trial of Ad26.COV2.S vaccine versus placebo. The sequence was collected from a person between 18 and 65 years old who received the Ad26.COV2.S COVID-19 vaccine or a placebo. CDR3 sequence reads: CASSQGGGSGANVLTF. CDR3 coding DNA: TGTGCCAGCAGCCAAGGGGGAGGGTCTGGGGCCAACGTCCTGACTTTC.